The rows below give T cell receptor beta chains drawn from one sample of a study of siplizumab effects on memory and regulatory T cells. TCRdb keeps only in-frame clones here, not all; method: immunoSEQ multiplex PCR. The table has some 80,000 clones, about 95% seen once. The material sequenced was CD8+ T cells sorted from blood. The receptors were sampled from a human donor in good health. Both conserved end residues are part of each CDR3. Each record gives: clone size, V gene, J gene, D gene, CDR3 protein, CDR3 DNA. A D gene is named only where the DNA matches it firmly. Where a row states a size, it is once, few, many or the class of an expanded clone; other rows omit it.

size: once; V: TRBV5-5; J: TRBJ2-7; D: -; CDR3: CASSAPGQPAYEQYF; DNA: TGTGCCAGCAGCGCGCCGGGACAACCGGCCTACGAGCAGTACTTC
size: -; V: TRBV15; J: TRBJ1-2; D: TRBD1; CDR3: CATSRPTGVGGYTF; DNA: TGTGCCACCAGCAGACCGACAGGGGTAGGGGGCTACACCTTC
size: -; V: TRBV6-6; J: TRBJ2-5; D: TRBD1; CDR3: CASSTGTGVGETQYF; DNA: TGTGCCAGCAGTACCGGGACAGGGGTGGGAGAGACCCAGTACTTC
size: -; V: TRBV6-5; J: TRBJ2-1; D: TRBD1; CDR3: CASSTGTAYNEQFF; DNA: TGTGCCAGCAGTACCGGGACAGCCTACAATGAGCAGTTCTTC
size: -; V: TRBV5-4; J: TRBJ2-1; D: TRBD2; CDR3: CASSQGLAGGWLQFF; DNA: TGTGCCAGCAGCCAAGGACTAGCGGGAGGGTGGTTGCAGTTCTTC
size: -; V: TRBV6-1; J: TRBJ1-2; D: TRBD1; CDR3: CASRTGERHYGYTF; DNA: TGTGCCAGCAGGACAGGGGAGCGGCACTATGGCTACACCTTC
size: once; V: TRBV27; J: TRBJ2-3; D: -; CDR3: CASGFRTDTQYF; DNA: TGTGCCAGCGGATTCCGGACAGATACGCAGTATTTT
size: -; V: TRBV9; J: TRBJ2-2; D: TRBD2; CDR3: CASSDGTSGSTGELFF; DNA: TGTGCCAGCAGCGATGGGACTAGCGGGAGCACCGGGGAGCTGTTTTTT
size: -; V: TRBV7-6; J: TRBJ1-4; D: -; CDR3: CASSLAGEAEKLFF; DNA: TGTGCCAGCAGCTTAGCTGGTGAGGCTGAAAAACTGTTTTTT
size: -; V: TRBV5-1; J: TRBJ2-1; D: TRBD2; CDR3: CASSLEAGGTYNEQFF; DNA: TGCGCCAGCAGCTTGGAGGCGGGAGGGACTTACAATGAGCAGTTCTTC
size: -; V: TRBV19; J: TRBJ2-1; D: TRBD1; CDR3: CASSLTGNNEQFF; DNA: TGTGCCAGTAGTCTGACAGGGAACAATGAGCAGTTCTTC
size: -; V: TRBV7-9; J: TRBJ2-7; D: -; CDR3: CASSLVKDGTYEQYF; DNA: TGTGCCAGCAGCTTGGTTAAGGACGGGACCTACGAGCAGTACTTC
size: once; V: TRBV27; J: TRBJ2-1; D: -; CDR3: CASSFIRQPHNEQFF; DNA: TGTGCCAGCAGTTTTATCAGGCAGCCACACAATGAGCAGTTCTTC
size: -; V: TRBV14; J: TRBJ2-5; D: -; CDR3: CASSQDFALEETQYF; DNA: TGTGCCAGCAGCCAAGATTTCGCTTTGGAAGAGACCCAGTACTTC
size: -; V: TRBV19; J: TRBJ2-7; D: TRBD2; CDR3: CATRAGGEQYF; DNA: TGTGCCACTCGCGCGGGGGGCGAGCAGTACTTC
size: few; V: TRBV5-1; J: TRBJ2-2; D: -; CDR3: CASSLGWGLSDTGELFF; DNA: TGCGCCAGCAGCTTGGGTTGGGGGCTGTCGGATACCGGGGAGCTGTTTTTT
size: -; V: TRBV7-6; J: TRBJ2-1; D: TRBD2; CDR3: CASSLEGGRPNEQFF; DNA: TGTGCCAGCAGCCTAGAGGGCGGGAGGCCCAATGAGCAGTTCTTC
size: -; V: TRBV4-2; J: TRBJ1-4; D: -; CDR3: CASSQVEGINEKLFF; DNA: TGTGCCAGCAGCCAAGTAGAGGGGATTAATGAAAAACTGTTTTTT
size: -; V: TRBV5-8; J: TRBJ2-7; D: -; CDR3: CASSPHYEQYF; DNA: TGTGCCAGCAGCCCGCACTACGAGCAGTACTTC
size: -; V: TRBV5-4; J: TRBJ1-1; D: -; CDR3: CASVSRGGAEAFF; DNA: TGTGCCAGCGTCTCGCGAGGGGGGGCTGAAGCTTTCTTT
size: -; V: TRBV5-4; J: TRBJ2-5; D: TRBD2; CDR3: CASSFGLAHPGGQETQYF; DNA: TGTGCCAGCAGCTTCGGACTAGCGCATCCTGGAGGTCAAGAGACCCAGTACTTC
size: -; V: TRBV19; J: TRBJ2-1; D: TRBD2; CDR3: CASSIGAGAAYEQFF; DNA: TGTGCCAGTAGTATAGGGGCGGGAGCTGCGTATGAGCAGTTCTTC
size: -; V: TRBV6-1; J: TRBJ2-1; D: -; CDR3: CASSEALAGSYNEQFF; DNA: TGTGCCAGCAGTGAAGCTCTCGCGGGATCCTACAATGAGCAGTTCTTC
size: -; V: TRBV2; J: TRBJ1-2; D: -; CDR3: CASSAGVGYGYTF; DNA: TGTGCCAGCAGTGCAGGGGTCGGCTATGGCTACACCTTC
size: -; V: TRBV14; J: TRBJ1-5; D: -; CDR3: CASSQLAGQPQHF; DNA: TGTGCCAGCAGCCAACTGGCGGGTCAGCCCCAGCATTTT
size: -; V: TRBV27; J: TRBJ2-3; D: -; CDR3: CASRLSTDTQYF; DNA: TGTGCCAGCAGGCTAAGCACAGATACGCAGTATTTT
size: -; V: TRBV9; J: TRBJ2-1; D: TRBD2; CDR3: CASSGPGTSGRGEQFF; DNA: TGTGCCAGCAGCGGGCCCGGGACTAGCGGGAGGGGGGAGCAGTTCTTC
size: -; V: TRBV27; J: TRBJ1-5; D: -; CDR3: CASSLGVTGNQPQHF; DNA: TGTGCCAGCAGCCTAGGGGTGACCGGCAATCAGCCCCAGCATTTT
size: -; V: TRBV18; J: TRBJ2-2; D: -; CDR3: CASSPERVSGELFF; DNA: TGTGCCAGCTCACCAGAAAGGGTGTCCGGGGAGCTGTTTTTT
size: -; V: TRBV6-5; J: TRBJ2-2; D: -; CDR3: CASSYTDKRELFF; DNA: TGTGCCAGCAGTTACACGGACAAACGGGAGCTGTTTTTT
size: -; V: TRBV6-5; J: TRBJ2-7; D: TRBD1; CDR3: CASSPGTGLIGEQYF; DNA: TGTGCCAGCAGTCCCGGGACAGGCCTTATCGGCGAGCAGTACTTC
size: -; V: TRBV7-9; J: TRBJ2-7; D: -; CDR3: CASSLALSYEQYF; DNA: TGTGCCAGCAGCTTAGCCCTGTCCTACGAGCAGTACTTC
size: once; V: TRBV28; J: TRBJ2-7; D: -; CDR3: CATSTGFEERAYEQYF; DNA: TGTGCCACCTCTACAGGGTTCGAGGAGCGGGCCTACGAGCAGTACTTC
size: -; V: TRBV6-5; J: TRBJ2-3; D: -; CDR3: CASSLAGYTDTQYF; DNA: TGTGCCAGCAGTTTAGCCGGTTACACAGATACGCAGTATTTT
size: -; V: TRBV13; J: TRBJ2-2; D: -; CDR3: CASKSTGELFF; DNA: TGTGCCAGCAAGTCCACCGGGGAGCTGTTTTTT
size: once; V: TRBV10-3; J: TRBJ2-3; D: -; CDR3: CAIRVWTIAEGADTQYF; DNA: TGTGCCATACGGGTCTGGACTATAGCGGAGGGAGCAGATACGCAGTATTTT
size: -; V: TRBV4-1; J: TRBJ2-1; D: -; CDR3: CASSLSDNEQFF; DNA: TGCGCCAGCAGCCTTAGCGACAATGAGCAGTTCTTC